This T cell receptor beta chain emerged from a study of blood T cell repertoires in COVID-19. Study in general: Sources were T cells, B-cell-depleted T cells, or PBMCs; the material itself was cDNA or gDNA.

This table comes from immunoSEQ multiplex PCR, and its TCRdb copy is limited to in-frame clones, with some not included. The sample lists a few hundred thousand clones, approximately 90% occurring once. The junction had 1 base not matched to a gene; V was cut back by 8 bases and J by 2 bases. The CDR3 consists of 13 residues. Germline CDR1 is MNHEY and CDR2 is SMNVEV (reference sequence). In Seattle, patients joined the study during active infection and were tracked longitudinally. The chain couples TRBV27 to TRBJ1-2; 11 positions match TRBD1. Sequencing was carried out using peripheral blood. This sequence originates from a woman aged 50 to 65 with COVID-19, enrolled during active disease. The CDR3, as DNA: TGTGCCAGCGGACAGGGGGCGAACTATGGCTACACCTTC. Amino acids: CASGQGANYGYTF.